This T cell receptor (beta chain) is drawn from a study of T cells after yellow fever vaccination. Researchers made TCR cDNA using 5'RACE template switching, and this step added a universal primer site and UMIs. From the 5' RACE reads, TCRdb called clonotypes with MiXCR, one entry per CDR3 protein. Found here are approximately 300,000 distinct CDR3 sequences, around 6.8% of them singletons; the top ten hold 15% to 20%. Losses at the gene ends were 0 bases for V and 7 bases for J; bases not matched to a gene: 3. The CDR3 runs to 14 residues. The V gene's germline CDR1 is SGDLS and CDR2 YYNGEE. This clonotype has a handful of counts.

The sample consisted of PBMCs, taken roughly seven weeks after the first yellow fever vaccination. The J gene is TRBJ2-7, the V gene TRBV9; 11 nucleotides align to TRBD2. The TCR comes from a man younger than 35 who received the YFV17D yellow fever vaccine. The CDR3 is CASSVAPSGGEQYF. The CDR3 DNA is TGTGCCAGCAGCGTAGCACCTAGCGGGGGGGAGCAGTACTTC.